These 27 T cell receptor beta chains were sequenced from one sample in a study of shared clonotypes between healthy human individuals. Profiled with immunoSEQ multiplex PCR; TCRdb holds only in-frame clones, not every one. The sample lists fewer than 850,000 clones; around 72% were seen once. The sequencing input was memory CD4+ T cells sorted from blood. The subset denotes: CD45RA-negative fraction. These receptors were obtained from a woman aged 30 to 39 in good health.

This rearrangement joins TRBV4-2 to TRBJ2-2; a possible D gene is TRBD2 (5 bases). V was trimmed by 4 bases and J by 4 bases, leaving 19 bases between them. The germline gives CDR1 LGHNA, CDR2 YNFKEQ. The CDR3 runs 17 residues. Here the CDR3 reads CASSRGSSLAVTGELFF. The CDR3 DNA is TGTGCCAGCAGCCGAGGGTCCTCCCTTGCGGTCACCGGGGAGCTGTTTTTT.

As for this clone: A much larger clone is a single base away; this may be a read error. V gene TRBV6-6 combines with J gene TRBJ2-7; no firm D call. In germline, CDR1 is MNHNY, CDR2 SVGAGI (reference sequence). Trimming stripped 5 bases from V and 2 bases from J, with 4 bases between. The CDR3 is 11 residues long. As DNA, the CDR3 is TGTGCCAGCAGTGACACCTACGAGCAGTACTTC. Translated, it gives CASSDTYEQYF.

V and J are TRBV5-1 and TRBJ1-1; possible D gene TRBD1, 6 bases. Germline CDR1 SGHRS, CDR2 YFSETQ. The CDR3 spans 14 residues. Deletions cut 3 bases from V and 3 bases from J, with 12 bases between. This chain's CDR3 is CASSSGTLYTEAFF. As DNA, the CDR3 is TGCGCCAGCAGCTCCGGGACACTCTACACTGAAGCTTTCTTT.

The chain uses TRBV5-8 and TRBJ1-4; D gene uncertain. Trimming shortened V by 3 bases and J by 11 bases, and 5 bases separated the two germline ends. The CDR3 spans 10 residues. The V gene's germline CDR1 is SGHTS and CDR2 YDEGEE. The CDR3 region is CASSSGKLFF. The CDR3 nucleotides read TGTGCCAGCAGCTCAGGTAAACTGTTTTTT.

The chain recombines TRBV10-3 with TRBJ2-7, with D unresolved. Germline CDR1 ENHRY, CDR2 SYGVKD. The V and J ends lost 0 bases and 2 bases respectively, with 5 bases between them. The CDR3 is 13 residues long. CDR3: CAISESRTYEQYF. CDR3 nucleotides: TGTGCCATCAGTGAGTCTCGCACCTACGAGCAGTACTTC.

This clone was seen at least ten times. The chain carries TRBV29-1 and TRBJ2-7, with a weak D call TRBD1 (5 bases). Germline CDR1 and CDR2: SQVTM and ANQGSEA. The V gene lost 6 bases and the J gene lost 5 bases, with 14 bases spanning the gap. The CDR3 consists of 12 residues. In nucleotides, the CDR3 is TGCAGCGTCGATCAGGGTACCCACGAGCAGTACTTC. The encoded protein is CSVDQGTHEQYF.

This clone has a single count. The chain links TRBV15 to TRBJ2-1, with TRBD1 as a possible D gene (5 bases). CDR3 length equals 14 residues. Germline loops: CDR1 LNHNV, CDR2 YYDKDF (reference sequence). V gave up 2 bases and J gave up 7 bases, with 12 bases separating them. The CDR3 DNA sequence: TGTGCCACCAGCAGATTTCAGGGATCTAATGAGCAGTTCTTC. Translating gives CATSRFQGSNEQFF.

The J gene is TRBJ1-1, the V gene TRBV2; no clear D gene. V lost 4 bases and J lost 3, with 9 bases in between. The CDR3 loop spans 13 amino acids. The V gene's germline CDR1 is SNHLY and CDR2 FYNNEI. DNA of the CDR3: TGTGCCAGCAGTGGCCCCCCCGACACTGAAGCTTTCTTT. Translation gives CASSGPPDTEAFF.

The chain links TRBV5-1 to TRBJ2-5; D is unresolved. The germline V gene encodes CDR1 SGHRS and CDR2 YFSETQ. This CDR3 contains 13 residues. The V and J ends lost 1 base and 5 bases respectively, with 9 bases between them. The CDR3 here is CASSLFPGETQYF. The CDR3 nucleotides are TGCGCCAGCAGCTTGTTCCCTGGGGAGACCCAGTACTTC.

This clone was seen only once. The chain combines TRBV29-1 with TRBJ1-5; tentatively, D is TRBD1 (6 bases). From germline, CDR1 is SQVTM and CDR2 ANQGSEA. The CDR3 totals 13 residues. Trimming cost V 4 bases and J 1 base, with 8 bases left between them. The CDR3 coding sequence is TGCAGCGTTGGCGGACAGAGCAATCAGCCCCAGCATTTT. Its translation: CSVGGQSNQPQHF.

V usage is TRBV10-3 and J usage is TRBJ2-7; 7 bases fit TRBD2. This CDR3 is built from 15 residues. Germline CDR1 ENHRY, CDR2 SYGVKD. The V gene end was trimmed by 4 bases and the J gene end by 0 bases; junction bases not matched to a gene: 6. The CDR3 sequence: CAISGMTGGSYEQYF. In nucleotides, the CDR3 is TGTGCCATCAGTGGTATGACGGGAGGCTCCTACGAGCAGTACTTC.

The J gene is TRBJ2-6, the V gene TRBV28; no definite D call. The CDR3 length is 15 residues. CDR1 is MDHEN, CDR2 SYDVKM, per germline. The V end lost 8 bases, the J end lost 3 bases, and 14 bases lay between the germline ends. Here the CDR3 DNA reads TGTGCCAGCTCATGGGCCTCGGGTGGGGCCAACGTCCTGACTTTC. Translating gives CASSWASGGANVLTF.

The chain links TRBV11-1 to TRBJ2-2; the match to TRBD2 covers 9 bases. Germline values: CDR1 SGHAT, CDR2 FQDESV (reference sequence). The CDR3 runs 16 residues. Trimming cost V 4 bases and J 4 bases; bases outside gene matches: 7. The CDR3 sequence: CASSSRVAGATGELFF. The CDR3 nucleotides are TGTGCCAGCAGCTCCCGGGTAGCGGGAGCCACCGGGGAGCTGTTTTTT.

This sequence joins TRBV7-9 and TRBJ2-5; D might be TRBD2 (6 bases). The CDR3 is 14 amino acids. The V end lost 3 bases, the J end lost 4 bases, and 12 bases lay between the germline ends. Germline V gene data show CDR1 as SEHNR and CDR2 as FQNEAQ (reference sequence). In nucleotides, the CDR3 is TGTGCCAGCAGCTTGGGCGGGATCAGAGAGACCCAGTACTTC. Translated, it gives CASSLGGIRETQYF.

This clone was seen only a few times. The chain joins TRBV19 to TRBJ2-2; TRBD2 might be the D (6 bases). With 5 bases removed from V and 7 bases from J, the gap between germline ends came to 17 bases. From germline, CDR1 is LNHDA and CDR2 SQIVND (reference sequence). The CDR3 is 15 residues long. The CDR3 protein is CASSHFLAYGGELFF. CDR3 nucleotides: TGTGCCAGTAGTCACTTTCTAGCGTATGGCGGGGAGCTGTTTTTT.

Concerning this clone itself: Other nucleotide sequences from this sample produce the same CDR3. The rearrangement joins TRBV28 to TRBJ2-3; no firm D call. Germline V gene data show CDR1 as MDHEN and CDR2 as SYDVKM. Trimming took off 6 bases at V and 1 base at J, with 5 bases between the two ends. The CDR3 contains 12 residues. The CDR3 DNA reads TGTGCCAGCAGCCTGGGCACAGATACGCAGTATTTT. Protein sequence: CASSLGTDTQYF.

This clone has just one count. J is TRBJ1-1 and V is TRBV25-1; no firm D call. The germline V and J ends were trimmed by 4 bases and 2 bases, with 5 bases remaining between them. There are 12 residues in the CDR3. The germline V gene encodes CDR1 MGHDK and CDR2 SYGVNS. CDR3 sequence: CASSGVNTEAFF. The CDR3, as DNA: TGTGCCAGCAGTGGAGTTAACACTGAAGCTTTCTTT.

This clone was seen a single time. The DNA for the CDR3 is TGTGCCAGTAGCAAGTCGGGCAAAAACACTGAAGCTTTCTTT. Its translation is CASSKSGKNTEAFF. The gene calls are TRBV19 and TRBJ1-1; D remains ambiguous. Trimming took off 6 bases at V and 2 bases at J, with 13 bases between the two ends. This CDR3 spans 14 amino acids. Looked up from germline, CDR1 is LNHDA and CDR2 is SQIVND (reference sequence). Filled out from reference TRBV19 and TRBJ1-1, the complete variable domain reads DGGITQSPKYLFRKEGQNVTLSCEQNLNHDAMYWYRQDPGQGLRLIYYSQIVNDFQKGDIAEGYSVSREKKESFPLTVTSAQKNPTAFYLCASSKSGKNTEAFFGQGTRLTVV.

For this clone: Other DNA sequences in this specimen translate into the identical CDR3. The rearrangement joins TRBV7-6 to TRBJ1-5; D is uncertain. Trimming took off 5 bases at V and 5 bases at J, with 10 bases between the two ends. The CDR3 has 13 residues. CDR1 SGHVS and CDR2 FNYEAQ come from the germline V gene. This CDR3 reads CASSPQRDQPQHF. DNA of the CDR3: TGTGCCAGCAGCCCCCAGCGCGATCAGCCCCAGCATTTT.

This clone was picked up many times. V is TRBV18 and J is TRBJ2-2; D is ambiguous. The germline V and J ends were trimmed by 0 bases and 6 bases, with 8 bases remaining between them. Germline assignment: CDR1 KGHSH and CDR2 LQKENI. The CDR3 is made up of 14 amino acids. This CDR3 reads CASSPPSFAGELFF. The DNA for the CDR3 is TGTGCCAGCTCACCACCGTCTTTTGCCGGGGAGCTGTTTTTT.

As for this clone: Other DNA sequences in the sample encode the same CDR3. The chain uses TRBV28 and TRBJ1-2; unclear D gene. The CDR3 runs 13 residues. Per the germline V gene, CDR1 is MDHEN and CDR2 is SYDVKM. Trimming cost V 8 bases and J 0 bases, with 10 bases left between them. The CDR3, as DNA: TGTGCCAGCTCCCCATCGGCTAACTATGGCTACACCTTC. It is translated as CASSPSANYGYTF.

The rearrangement links TRBV9 to TRBJ2-1; TRBD2 agrees at 9 bases. CDR1 and CDR2 from the germline V gene are SGDLS and YYNGEE. The V and J ends lost 0 bases and 5 bases, in that order; junction bases with no gene match: 6. The CDR3 is 16 amino acids. CDR3 residues: CASSVGGGRANNEQFF. The CDR3 region has the DNA TGTGCCAGCAGCGTAGGGGGCGGGAGGGCCAACAATGAGCAGTTCTTC.

There are a few counts of this clone. The rearrangement joins TRBV29-1 to TRBJ2-1, with TRBD2 identical over 7 bases. The germline V gene has CDR1 SQVTM and CDR2 ANQGSEA. J was trimmed by 5 bases and V by 0 bases; bases with no gene match: 7. This CDR3 contains 15 residues. This CDR3 is CSVEDHNGRNNEQFF. CDR3 nucleotide sequence: TGCAGCGTTGAAGATCATAACGGGAGGAACAATGAGCAGTTCTTC.

The gene calls are TRBV7-8 and TRBJ1-2; 7 positions agree with TRBD1. This CDR3 is built from 13 residues. V dropped 1 base and J dropped 8; count of bases not matched to a gene: 4. Germline loops: CDR1 SGHVS, CDR2 FQNEAQ. CDR3 coding DNA: TGTGCCAGCAGCTTAGTCCGGGACAGCGGCTACACCTTC. Residues: CASSLVRDSGYTF.

This chain connects TRBV6-5 to TRBJ2-7, with 11 bases matching TRBD1. With 4 bases clipped from V and 5 bases from J, the junction kept 4 bases outside the gene matches. CDR1 MNHEY and CDR2 SVGAGI come from the germline V gene. This CDR3 comprises 14 residues. The CDR3 DNA reads TGTGCCAGCAGTTCAGGACAGGGGGCCGACGAGCAGTACTTC. This translates into CASSSGQGADEQYF.

The V call is TRBV7-6, the J call TRBJ1-1; D not resolved. Trimming stripped 8 bases from V and 1 base from J, with 11 bases between. The length of the CDR3 is 13 residues. The germline V gene has CDR1 SGHVS and CDR2 FNYEAQ. The CDR3 nucleotides read TGTGCCAGCGCCCGGGCGGAGAACACTGAAGCTTTCTTT. It yields the protein CASARAENTEAFF.

The V gene is TRBV5-1, the J gene TRBJ2-7; 13 bases align to TRBD2. Unmatched junction bases numbered 15, after V lost 5 bases and J lost 4 bases. CDR1 and CDR2 from the germline V gene are SGHRS and YFSETQ. The CDR3 runs to 18 residues. CDR3 nucleotides: TGCGCCAGCAGTTACGGACTAGCGGGAGATACAGGCCGATACGAGCAGTACTTC. This sequence encodes CASSYGLAGDTGRYEQYF.